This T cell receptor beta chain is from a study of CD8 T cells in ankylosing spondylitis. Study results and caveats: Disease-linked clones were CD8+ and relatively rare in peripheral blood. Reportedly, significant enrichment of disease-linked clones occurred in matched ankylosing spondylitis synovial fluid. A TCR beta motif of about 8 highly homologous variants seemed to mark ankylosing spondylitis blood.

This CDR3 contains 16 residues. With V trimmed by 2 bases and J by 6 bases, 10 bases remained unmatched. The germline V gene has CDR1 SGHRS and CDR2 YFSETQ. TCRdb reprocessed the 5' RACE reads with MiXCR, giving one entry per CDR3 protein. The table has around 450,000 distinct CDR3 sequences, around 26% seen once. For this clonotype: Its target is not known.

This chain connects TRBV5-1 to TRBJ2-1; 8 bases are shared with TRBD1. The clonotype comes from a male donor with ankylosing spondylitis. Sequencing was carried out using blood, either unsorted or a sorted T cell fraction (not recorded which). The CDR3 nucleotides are TGCGCCAGCAGCTTTCTACGCCAGGGGGCTGTCAATGAGCAGTTCTTC. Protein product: CASSFLRQGAVNEQFF.